What follows are 10 T cell receptor beta chains derived from one specimen sequenced in a study of graft-versus-host responses after intestinal transplantation. These receptors' targets are unknown. Here immunoSEQ multiplex PCR was the method, and the copy in TCRdb shows in-frame clones only, minus some. The sample includes some 90,000 clones, over 85% of them seen just once. Sequenced here: unstimulated CD8+ T cells sorted from spleen or lymph node cells, sampled before intestinal transplant. Receptors originate from a human donor who received an intestinal transplant.

This clone is a singleton in its sample. V is TRBV10-3 and J is TRBJ1-1; D ambiguous. V lost 4 bases and J 7 bases, leaving 16 bases between the germline ends. Germline assignment: CDR1 ENHRY and CDR2 SYGVKD. The CDR3 runs to 14 residues. CDR3: CAISAGSGLSEAFF. The DNA for the CDR3 is TGTGCCATCAGTGCCGGGTCGGGTTTGAGTGAAGCTTTCTTT.

The chain carries TRBV14 and TRBJ1-3; possible D gene TRBD1, 5 bases. There are 15 residues in the CDR3. Trimming took off 5 bases at V and 0 bases at J, with 11 bases between the two ends. In germline, CDR1 is SGHDN, CDR2 FVKESK. The CDR3 is CASSSVDNSGNTIYF. CDR3 nucleotides: TGTGCCAGCAGCTCCGTGGACAACTCTGGAAACACCATATATTTT.

The CDR3: CASSLAGAGPTYNEQFF. CDR3 nucleotide sequence: TGTGCCAGCAGTCTAGCGGGAGCGGGTCCTACCTACAATGAGCAGTTCTTC. This chain links TRBV27 with TRBJ2-1, with 10 bases lining up with TRBD2. This CDR3 contains 17 residues. V was pared by 5 bases and J by 2 bases, with 9 bases of the junction left unmatched. Germline V lookup: CDR1 MNHEY, CDR2 SMNVEV (reference sequence).

The rearrangement uses TRBV5-6 and TRBJ1-2; 8 nucleotides align to TRBD1. After removal of 0 bases from V and 6 bases from J, the junction contained 4 bases not matched to a gene. This CDR3 comprises 14 residues. Germline loops: CDR1 SGHDT, CDR2 YYEEEE. The CDR3 sequence: CASSLGQGIDGYTF. In nucleotides, the CDR3 is TGTGCCAGCAGCTTGGGACAGGGGATCGATGGCTACACCTTC.

The chain combines TRBV7-8 with TRBJ2-7; no definite D call. This CDR3 is built from 13 residues. V lost 1 base, J lost 1 base, and 5 bases lay in between. The germline V gene encodes CDR1 SGHVS and CDR2 FQNEAQ. DNA of the CDR3: TGTGCCAGCAGCTTAGGGCTTTCCTACGAGCAGTACTTC. Residues: CASSLGLSYEQYF.

The V gene is TRBV11-2, the J gene TRBJ2-7; tentatively, D is TRBD1 (6 bases). The CDR3 length is 14 residues. Germline CDR1 and CDR2: SGHAT and FQNNGV. V was trimmed by 1 base and J by 2 bases, leaving 9 bases between them. The CDR3 nucleotides read TGTGCCAGCAGCTTAGGATGGGGGCCCTACGAGCAGTACTTC. Protein product: CASSLGWGPYEQYF.

The V gene is TRBV9, the J gene TRBJ2-1; D might be TRBD1 (5 bases). The CDR3 contains 15 residues. The V and J ends lost 0 bases and 0 bases respectively, with 7 bases between them. Per the germline V gene, CDR1 is SGDLS and CDR2 is YYNGEE. The CDR3 here is CASSVGTPSYNEQFF. The CDR3 nucleotides read TGTGCCAGCAGCGTAGGGACACCCTCCTACAATGAGCAGTTCTTC.

The chain combines TRBV5-4 with TRBJ1-6, with 9 bases that match TRBD1. Germline CDR1 reads SGHNT; CDR2 reads YYREEE (reference sequence). The V and J ends lost 2 bases and 10 bases, in that order; junction bases with no gene match: 4. CDR3 length: 14 amino acids. CDR3 region: CASSLGTGMSPLHF. DNA for the CDR3: TGTGCCAGCAGCTTAGGGACAGGGATGTCACCCCTCCACTTT. Drawing the rest from reference TRBV5-4 and TRBJ1-6, the complete variable domain is ETGVTQSPTHLIKTRGQQVTLRCSSQSGHNTVSWYQQALGQGPQFIFQYYREEENGRGNFPPRFSGLQFPNYSSELNVNALELDDSALYLCASSLGTGMSPLHFGNGTRLTVT.

J is TRBJ2-7 and V is TRBV5-1; 11 nucleotides agree with TRBD1. With V trimmed by 3 bases and J by 3 bases, 5 bases remained unmatched. Germline loops: CDR1 SGHRS, CDR2 YFSETQ. The CDR3 is 15 amino acids. The CDR3 DNA follows: TGCGCCAGCAGCTCTCCGGGACAGGGGGACTACGAGCAGTACTTC. Its protein product is CASSSPGQGDYEQYF.

The V call is TRBV15, the J call TRBJ1-1; possibly TRBD1 for D (6 bases). Trimming took off 4 bases at V and 3 bases at J, with 12 bases between the two ends. This CDR3 has 14 amino acids. Germline assignment: CDR1 LNHNV and CDR2 YYDKDF (reference sequence). The CDR3, as DNA: TGTGCCACCAGCACCAGGGGTTATGACACTGAAGCTTTCTTT. Its protein is CATSTRGYDTEAFF.